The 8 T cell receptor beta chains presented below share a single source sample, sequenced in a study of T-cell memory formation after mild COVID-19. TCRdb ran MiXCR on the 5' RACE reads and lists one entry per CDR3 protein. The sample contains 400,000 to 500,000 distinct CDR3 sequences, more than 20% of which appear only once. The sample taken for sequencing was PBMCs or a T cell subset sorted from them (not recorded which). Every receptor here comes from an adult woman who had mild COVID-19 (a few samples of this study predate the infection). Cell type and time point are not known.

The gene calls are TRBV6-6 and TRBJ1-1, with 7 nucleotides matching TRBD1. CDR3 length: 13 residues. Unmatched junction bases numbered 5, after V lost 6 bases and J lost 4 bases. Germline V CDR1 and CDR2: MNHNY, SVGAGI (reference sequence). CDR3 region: CASRRQGSTEAFF. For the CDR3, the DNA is TGTGCCAGCAGGCGACAGGGTAGCACTGAAGCTTTCTTT.

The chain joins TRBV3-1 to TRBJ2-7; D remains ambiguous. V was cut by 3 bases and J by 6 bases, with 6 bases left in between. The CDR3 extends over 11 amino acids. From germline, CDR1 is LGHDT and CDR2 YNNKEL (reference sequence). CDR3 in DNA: TGTGCCAGCAGCCAGTCATTCGAGCAGTACTTC. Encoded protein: CASSQSFEQYF.

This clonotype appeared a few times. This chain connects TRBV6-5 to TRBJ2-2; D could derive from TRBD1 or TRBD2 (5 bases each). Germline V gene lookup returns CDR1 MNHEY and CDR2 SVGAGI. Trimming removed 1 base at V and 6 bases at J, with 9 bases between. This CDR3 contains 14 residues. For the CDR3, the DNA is TGTGCCAGCAGTTACTATCAGGGAGCCGGGGAGCTGTTTTTT. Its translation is CASSYYQGAGELFF.

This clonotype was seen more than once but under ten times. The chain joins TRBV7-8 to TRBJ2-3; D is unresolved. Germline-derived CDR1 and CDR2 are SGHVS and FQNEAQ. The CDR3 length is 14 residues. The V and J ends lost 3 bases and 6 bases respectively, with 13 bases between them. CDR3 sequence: CASSFTPSADTQYF. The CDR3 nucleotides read TGTGCCAGCAGCTTTACCCCTTCTGCGGATACGCAGTATTTT.

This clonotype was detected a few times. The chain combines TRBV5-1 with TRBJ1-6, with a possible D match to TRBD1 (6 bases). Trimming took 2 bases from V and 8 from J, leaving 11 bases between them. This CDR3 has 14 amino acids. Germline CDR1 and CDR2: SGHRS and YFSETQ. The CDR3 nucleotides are TGCGCCAGCAGCTTACGACAGGTTGATTCACCCCTCCACTTT. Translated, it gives CASSLRQVDSPLHF.

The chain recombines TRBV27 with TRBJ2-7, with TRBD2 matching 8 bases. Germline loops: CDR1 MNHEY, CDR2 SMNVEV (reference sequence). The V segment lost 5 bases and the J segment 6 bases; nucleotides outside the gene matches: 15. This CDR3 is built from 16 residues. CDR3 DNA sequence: TGTGCCAGCAGTCAACAAGGTCGCGGGGGGTCCGGCGAGCAGTACTTC. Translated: CASSQQGRGGSGEQYF.

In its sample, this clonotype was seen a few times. CDR3 residues: CASSHIIAFSTTYEQYF. The CDR3 DNA reads TGTGCCAGCAGCCACATCATCGCGTTCTCGACGACTTACGAGCAGTACTTC. This chain connects TRBV7-9 to TRBJ2-7; no clear D. The CDR3 totals 17 residues. Germline lookup yields CDR1 SEHNR and CDR2 FQNEAQ (reference sequence). The ends were cut back, 5 bases at V and 4 bases at J, with 24 bases in the middle.

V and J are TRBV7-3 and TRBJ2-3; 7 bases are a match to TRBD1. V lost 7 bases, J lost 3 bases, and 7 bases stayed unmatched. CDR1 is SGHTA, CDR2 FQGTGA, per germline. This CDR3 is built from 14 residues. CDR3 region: CASTRGGGTDTQYF. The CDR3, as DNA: TGTGCCAGCACCCGAGGGGGCGGAACAGATACGCAGTATTTT.